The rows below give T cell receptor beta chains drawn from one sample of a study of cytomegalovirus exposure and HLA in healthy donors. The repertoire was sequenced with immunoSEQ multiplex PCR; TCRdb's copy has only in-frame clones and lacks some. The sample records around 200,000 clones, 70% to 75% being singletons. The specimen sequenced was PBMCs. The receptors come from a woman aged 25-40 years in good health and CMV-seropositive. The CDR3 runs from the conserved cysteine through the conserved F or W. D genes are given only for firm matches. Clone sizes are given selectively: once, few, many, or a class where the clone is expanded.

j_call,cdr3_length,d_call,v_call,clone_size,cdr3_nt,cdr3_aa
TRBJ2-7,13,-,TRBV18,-,TGTGCCAGCTCACCCGGCGGTACCTACGAGCAGTACTTC,CASSPGGTYEQYF
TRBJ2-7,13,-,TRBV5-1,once,TGCGCCAGCAGCTCAGGGGCGGTTTACGAGCAGTACTTC,CASSSGAVYEQYF
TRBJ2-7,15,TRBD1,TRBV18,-,TGTGCCAGCTCGACCGACAGGGGTATACTGTACGAGCAGTACTTC,CASSTDRGILYEQYF
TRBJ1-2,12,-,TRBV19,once,TGTGCCAGTAGTACCGGGACTCTAGGCTACACCTTC,CASSTGTLGYTF
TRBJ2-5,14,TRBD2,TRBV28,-,TGTGCCAGCAGAACCGGGACTAGAGCAGAGACCCAGTACTTC,CASRTGTRAETQYF
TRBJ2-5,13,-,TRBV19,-,TGTGCCAGTAGTTCCGGTAACAGGGAGACCCAGTACTTC,CASSSGNRETQYF
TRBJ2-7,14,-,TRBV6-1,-,TGTGCCAGCAGTGAAGACGGGATGTTCTTCGAGCAGTACTTC,CASSEDGMFFEQYF
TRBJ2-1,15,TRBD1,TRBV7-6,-,TGTGCCAGCAGCTTATTAGGGACAGGGGGCGATGAGCAGTTCTTC,CASSLLGTGGDEQFF
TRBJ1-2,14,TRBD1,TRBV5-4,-,TGTGCCAGCAGCCAGGACAGGGCCGGGTATGGCTACACCTTC,CASSQDRAGYGYTF
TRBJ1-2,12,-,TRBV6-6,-,TGTGCCAGCGGCCCAGCGAACTATGGCTACACCTTC,CASGPANYGYTF
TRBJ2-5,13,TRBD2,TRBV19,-,TGTGCCAGTAGTCCCGGGGGAGGGGCCCTACTTTACTTC,CASSPGGGALLYF
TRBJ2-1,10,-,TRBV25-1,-,TGTGCCAGCGGGGACTCCCGGGAGTTCTTC,CASGDSREFF
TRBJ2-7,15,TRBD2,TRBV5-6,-,TGTGCCAGCAGCTTCCCAACTAGCGGGGAGCAGGAGCAGTACTTC,CASSFPTSGEQEQYF
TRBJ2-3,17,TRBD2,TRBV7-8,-,TGTGCCAGCAGCCATAGGACTAGCGGGCCTAGCACAGATACGCAGTATTTT,CASSHRTSGPSTDTQYF
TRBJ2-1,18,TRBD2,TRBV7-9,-,TGTGCCAGCAGCTCCCCGGGACTAGCGGGGGATCGGTCGTATGAGCAGTTCTTC,CASSSPGLAGDRSYEQFF
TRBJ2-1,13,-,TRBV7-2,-,TGTGCCAGCAGCCCCGGGACTTACAATGAGCAGTTCTTC,CASSPGTYNEQFF
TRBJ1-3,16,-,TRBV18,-,TGTGCCAGCTCACCTCAGACAGGTTCCTCTGGAAACACCATATATTTT,CASSPQTGSSGNTIYF
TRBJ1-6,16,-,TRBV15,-,TGTGCCACCAGCCAATTTATGAGCTCCTATAATTCACCCCTCCACTTT,CATSQFMSSYNSPLHF
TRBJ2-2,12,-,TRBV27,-,TGTGCCAGCAGTCGGACATCCGGGGAGCTGTTTTTT,CASSRTSGELFF
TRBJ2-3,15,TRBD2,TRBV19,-,TGTGCCAGTAGTATCCGCGGGAGGGGTCCAGATACGCAGTATTTT,CASSIRGRGPDTQYF
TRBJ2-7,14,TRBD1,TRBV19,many,TGTGCCAGTAGAAGGGGACAGGGTTCCTACGAGCAGTACTTC,CASRRGQGSYEQYF
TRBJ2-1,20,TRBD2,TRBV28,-,TGTGCCAGCAGCCCTGGACAGGGACCGAATCTAGCGGGAGGCTACAATGAGCAGTTCTTC,CASSPGQGPNLAGGYNEQFF
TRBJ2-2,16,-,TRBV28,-,TGTGCCAGCAGACCTCTATTCCTCGCGAACACCGGGGAGCTGTTTTTT,CASRPLFLANTGELFF
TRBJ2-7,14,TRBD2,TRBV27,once,TGTGCCAGCAGCACTAGCGGGAGGGCCTACGAGCAGTACTTC,CASSTSGRAYEQYF
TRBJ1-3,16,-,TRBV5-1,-,TGCGCCAGCAGCTTCCTAGGGGAAGGCTCTGGAAACACCATATATTTT,CASSFLGEGSGNTIYF
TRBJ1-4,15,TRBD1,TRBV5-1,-,TGCGCCAGCAGCGTTACCGGGACAGGGGCTGAAAAACTGTTTTTT,CASSVTGTGAEKLFF
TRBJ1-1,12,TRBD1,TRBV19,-,TGTGCCACCCGACAGGGGATAACTGAAGCTTTCTTT,CATRQGITEAFF
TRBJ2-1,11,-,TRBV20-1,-,TGCAGTGCTAGAGGTGTCGGGGAGCAGTTCTTC,CSARGVGEQFF
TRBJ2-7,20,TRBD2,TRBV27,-,TGTGCCAGCAGTTTATCTCCCACCCCTAGCGGGAGGGCCGGGACCTACGAGCAGTACTTC,CASSLSPTPSGRAGTYEQYF
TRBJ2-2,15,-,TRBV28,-,TGTCCTACTCCACAGGGTCGGGTTTCCACCGGGGAGCTGTTTTTT,CPTPQGRVSTGELFF
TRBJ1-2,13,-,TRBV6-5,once,TGTGCCAGCAGTGTCGCAGGGATGGAGGGCTACACCTTC,CASSVAGMEGYTF
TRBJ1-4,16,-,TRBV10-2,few,TGCGCCAGCAGTGGTGCTGTCTTGGCAGGGGATGAAAAACTGTTTTTT,CASSGAVLAGDEKLFF